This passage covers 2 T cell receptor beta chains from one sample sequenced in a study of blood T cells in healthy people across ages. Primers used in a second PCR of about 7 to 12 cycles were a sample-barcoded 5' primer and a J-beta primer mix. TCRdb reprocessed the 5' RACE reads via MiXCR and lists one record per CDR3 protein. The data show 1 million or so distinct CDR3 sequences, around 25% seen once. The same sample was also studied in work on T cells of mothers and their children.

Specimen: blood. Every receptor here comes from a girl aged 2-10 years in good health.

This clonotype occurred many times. This CDR3 is CASSPSGGAWETQYF. DNA of the CDR3: TGTGCCAGCAGCCCGAGCGGGGGGGCCTGGGAGACCCAGTACTTC. The chain recombines TRBV9 with TRBJ2-5, with 10 positions matching TRBD2. This CDR3 spans 15 amino acids. CDR1 and CDR2 (germline): SGDLS, YYNGEE. V shed 4 bases and J 5 bases; nucleotides not matched to a gene: 8.

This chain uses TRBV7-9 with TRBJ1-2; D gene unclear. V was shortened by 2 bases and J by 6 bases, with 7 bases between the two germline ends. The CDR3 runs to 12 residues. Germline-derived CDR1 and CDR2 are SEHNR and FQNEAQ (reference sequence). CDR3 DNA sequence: TGTGCCAGCAGCTTACAGACAAATGGCTACACCTTC. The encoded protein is CASSLQTNGYTF.